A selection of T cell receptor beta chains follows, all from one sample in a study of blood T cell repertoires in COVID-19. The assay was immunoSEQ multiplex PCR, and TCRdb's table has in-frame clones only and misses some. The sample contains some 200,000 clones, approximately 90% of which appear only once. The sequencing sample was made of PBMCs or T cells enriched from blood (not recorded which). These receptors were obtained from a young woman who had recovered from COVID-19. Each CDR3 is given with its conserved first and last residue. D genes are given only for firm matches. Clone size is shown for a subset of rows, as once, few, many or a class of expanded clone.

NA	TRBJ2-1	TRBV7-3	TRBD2	TGTGCCAGCAGCTCGCTAGCGGGGGGGCCCCATGAGCAGTTCTTC	CASSSLAGGPHEQFF
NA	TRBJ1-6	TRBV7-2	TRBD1	TGTGCCAGCAGCCCGGGGACAGGGGCTGTCGTAAGGTCACCCCTCCACTTT	CASSPGTGAVVRSPLHF
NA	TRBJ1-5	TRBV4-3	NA	TGCGCCAGCAGCCAAGATCCGGGGAACAATCAGCCCCAGCATTTT	CASSQDPGNNQPQHF
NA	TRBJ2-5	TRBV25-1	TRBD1	TGTGCCAGCAATCCCGGGACAGGTCAAGAGACCCAGTACTTC	CASNPGTGQETQYF
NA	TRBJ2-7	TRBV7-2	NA	TGTGCCAGCAGCTTATACAAACATCCTTACGAGCAGTACTTC	CASSLYKHPYEQYF
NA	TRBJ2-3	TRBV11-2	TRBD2	TGTGCCAGCAGCTTAGGTGCGGGGGGAGTCGCAGATACGCAGTATTTT	CASSLGAGGVADTQYF
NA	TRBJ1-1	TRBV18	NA	TGTGCCAGCTCAACTCTGGAGGGGTGGGACACTGAAGCTTTCTTT	CASSTLEGWDTEAFF
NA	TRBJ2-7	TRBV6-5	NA	TGTGCCAGCAGTCGCCTTTCGGGCTACGAGCAGTACTTC	CASSRLSGYEQYF
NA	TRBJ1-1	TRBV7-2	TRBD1	TGTGCCAGCAGCAGGGACAGGGGGCGCGAAGCTTTCTTT	CASSRDRGREAFF
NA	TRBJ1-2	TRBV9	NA	TGTGCCAGCAGCCCAGGCGGACAGAATATTTATGGCTACACCTTC	CASSPGGQNIYGYTF
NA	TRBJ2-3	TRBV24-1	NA	TGTGCCACCAGTGCCGCGGAGGGCGGCAGCACAGATACGCAGTATTTT	CATSAAEGGSTDTQYF
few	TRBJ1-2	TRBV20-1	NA	TGCAGTGCTAGTCGGGGAGACTATGGCTACACCTTC	CSASRGDYGYTF
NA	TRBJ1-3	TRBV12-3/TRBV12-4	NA	TGTGCCAGCAGTTTGCACAGTGGAAACACCATATATTTT	CASSLHSGNTIYF
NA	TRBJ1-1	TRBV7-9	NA	TGTGCCAGCAGCCGGCAGGGAGGGTCAACTGAAGCTTTCTTT	CASSRQGGSTEAFF
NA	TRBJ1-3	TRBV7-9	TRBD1	TGTGCCAGCAGCTCAAGGACAGGCTCTGGAAACACCATATATTTT	CASSSRTGSGNTIYF
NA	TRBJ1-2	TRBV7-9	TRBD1	TGTGCCAGCAGCTTTGACAGGGGGCTTTATGGCTACACCTTC	CASSFDRGLYGYTF
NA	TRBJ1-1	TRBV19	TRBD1	TGTGCCAGTAGGATGGTCGCAGGGGGCACGGAAGCTTTCTTT	CASRMVAGGTEAFF
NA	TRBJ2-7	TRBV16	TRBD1	TGTGCCAGCAGCCAATCTGGGACAGGGTACACCTACGAGCAGTACTTC	CASSQSGTGYTYEQYF
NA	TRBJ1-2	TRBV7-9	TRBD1	TGTGCCAGCAGCTCCACGAGACAGGGTCCTAACTATGGCTACACCTTC	CASSSTRQGPNYGYTF
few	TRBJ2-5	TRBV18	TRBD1	TGTGCCAGCTCACTCACACAGGGGGGACGACAAGAGACCCAGTACTTC	CASSLTQGGRQETQYF
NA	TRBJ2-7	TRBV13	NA	TGTGCCAGCAGCAAACGAGGACACCTCTACGAGCAGTACTTC	CASSKRGHLYEQYF
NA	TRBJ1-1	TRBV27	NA	TGTGCCAGCAGTTCCCCCGGGGGGAGAGACACTGAAGCTTTCTTT	CASSSPGGRDTEAFF
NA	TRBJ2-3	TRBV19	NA	TGTGCCAGTAGTATGGGCCAATCAGATACGCAGTATTTT	CASSMGQSDTQYF
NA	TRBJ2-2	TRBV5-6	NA	TGTGCCAGCAGCTTGGACGGCGGGGAGCTGTTTTTT	CASSLDGGELFF
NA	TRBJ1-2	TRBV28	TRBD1	TGTGCCAGCAGTAAAACAGGGGAGTGGGGCTACACCTTC	CASSKTGEWGYTF
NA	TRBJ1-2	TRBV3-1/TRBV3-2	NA	TGTGCCAGCAGCCAAGATGGGGGCAGGGAGGGGTCCTATGGCTACACCTTC	CASSQDGGREGSYGYTF
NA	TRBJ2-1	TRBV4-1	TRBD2	TGCGCCAGCAGCCAAGGCGGGGGACTAGACAATGAGCAGTTCTTC	CASSQGGGLDNEQFF
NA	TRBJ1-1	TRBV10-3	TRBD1	TGTGCCATCAGGCCGACAGGGGCGAACACTGAAGCTTTCTTT	CAIRPTGANTEAFF
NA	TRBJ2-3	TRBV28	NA	TGTGCCAGCAGGTCAGGGCAAAGTACGCAGTATTTT	CASRSGQSTQYF
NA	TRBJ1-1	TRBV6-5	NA	TGTGCCAGCAGGGGAGGGACCGGGGCTGAAGCTTTCTTT	CASRGGTGAEAFF
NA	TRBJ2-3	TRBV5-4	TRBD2	TGTGCCAGCAGCTTCCCGGGACTAGCGGGGGGGAGCACAGATACGCAGTATTTT	CASSFPGLAGGSTDTQYF
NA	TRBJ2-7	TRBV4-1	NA	TGCGCCAGCAGCCAAGAGGCGGGGCCCTCCTACGAGCAGTACTTC	CASSQEAGPSYEQYF
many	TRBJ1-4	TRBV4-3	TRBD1	TGCGCCAGCAGCCTAACGACAGGGCTAAATGAAAAACTGTTTTTT	CASSLTTGLNEKLFF
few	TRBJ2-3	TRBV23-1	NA	TGCGCCAGCAGTCAGAGGGACTCCCAGAGATCCGATACGCAGTATTTT	CASSQRDSQRSDTQYF
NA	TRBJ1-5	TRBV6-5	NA	TGTGCCAGCATGGCCCAGGGCGGACAGCCCCAGCATTTT	CASMAQGGQPQHF
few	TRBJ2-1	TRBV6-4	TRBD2	TGTGCCAGCAGTGTTGGGACTAGCGGGGGTTACAATGAGCAGTTCTTC	CASSVGTSGGYNEQFF
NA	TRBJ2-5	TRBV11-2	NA	TGTGCCAGCAGCTATGGCAGCGAAGAGACCCAGTACTTC	CASSYGSEETQYF
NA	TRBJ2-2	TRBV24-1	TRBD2	TGTGCCACCTGGTCCATAGCGGGGGGCGGGGAGCTGTTTTTT	CATWSIAGGGELFF
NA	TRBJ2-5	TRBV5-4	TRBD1	TGTGCCAGCAGCCCGACAGGGGGTAGAGAGACCCAGTACTTC	CASSPTGGRETQYF
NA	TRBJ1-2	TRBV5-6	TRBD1	TGTGCCAGCAGCTGGGCGGGGCAGGGGGCCGGTGGCTACACCTTC	CASSWAGQGAGGYTF
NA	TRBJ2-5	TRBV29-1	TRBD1	TGCAGCGTTGACCCTCCCCGGGACAGGGTGGCCTTTGGGGAGACCCAGTACTTC	CSVDPPRDRVAFGETQYF
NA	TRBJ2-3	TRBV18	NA	TGTGCCAGCTCACCACGTGTGGCGGGGGCCGAGGATACGCAGTATTTT	CASSPRVAGAEDTQYF
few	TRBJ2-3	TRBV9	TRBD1	TGTGCCAGCAGCGCGCCAGGGGGCTTGGATACGCAGTATTTT	CASSAPGGLDTQYF
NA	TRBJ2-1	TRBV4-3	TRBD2	TGCGCCAGCAGCCAATCTAGCGGGGGTCTCAATGAGCAGTTCTTC	CASSQSSGGLNEQFF
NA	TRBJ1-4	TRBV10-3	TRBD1	TGTGCCATCAGCTCCCGGACAGGTGGGAATGAAAAACTGTTTTTT	CAISSRTGGNEKLFF
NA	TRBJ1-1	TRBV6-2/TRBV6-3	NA	TGTGCCAGCAGTTATTGGGGGCGTGACACTGAAGCTTTCTTT	CASSYWGRDTEAFF
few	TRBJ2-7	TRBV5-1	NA	TGCGCCAGCAGCGCCGGCTCCTACGAGCAGTACTTC	CASSAGSYEQYF
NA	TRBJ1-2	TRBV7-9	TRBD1	TGTGCCAGCAGCTTAGTTGGGACAGGGGATGGCTACACCTTC	CASSLVGTGDGYTF
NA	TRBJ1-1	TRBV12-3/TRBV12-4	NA	TGTGCCAGCAGTTTGGCGGGAGGGTATGAAGCTTTCTTT	CASSLAGGYEAFF
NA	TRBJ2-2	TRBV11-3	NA	TGTGCCAGCAGCTTCCGAGGGACGAACACCGGGGAGCTGTTTTTT	CASSFRGTNTGELFF
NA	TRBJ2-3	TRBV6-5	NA	TGTGCCAGCAGTAGACAGTTACTTCGCACAGATACGCAGTATTTT	CASSRQLLRTDTQYF
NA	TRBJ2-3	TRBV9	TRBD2	TGTGCCAGCAGCGCAGCGGGGGGGACCGCAGATACGCAGTATTTT	CASSAAGGTADTQYF
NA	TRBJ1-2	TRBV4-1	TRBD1	TGCGCCAGCAGCCAGTTTACGGACAGGGAGAATATCTATGGCTACACCTTC	CASSQFTDRENIYGYTF